This T cell receptor (beta chain) is drawn from a study of blood T cell repertoires in COVID-19. Across the whole study: Samples taken during acute and convalescent COVID-19 were collected in the United States, Italy and Spain. Sources were T cells, B-cell-depleted T cells, or PBMCs; the material itself was cDNA or gDNA.

The CDR3 has 15 amino acids. Trimming took 0 bases from V and 4 from J, leaving 13 bases between them. The germline CDR1 and CDR2 sequences are SGHNT and YYREEE (reference sequence). Here immunoSEQ multiplex PCR was the method, and the copy in TCRdb shows in-frame clones only, minus some. The top ten hold around 2% of the sample, which has roughly 150,000 clones, 80% to 95% seen once. In Seattle, patients joined the study during active infection and were tracked longitudinally. The chain joins TRBV5-4 to TRBJ1-2; D may be TRBD1 (5 bases). This TCR was sampled from a woman aged 60-75 years with COVID-19, enrolled during active disease. Sequenced material: peripheral blood. In nucleotides, the CDR3 is TGTGCCAGCAGCTTGGCTGGGGGGACCCCCTATGGCTACACCTTC. Encoded protein: CASSLAGGTPYGYTF.